A few counts support the clone carrying this T cell receptor delta chain. TCRdb applied CATT to the RT-PCR reads for clone calling. The sample comprises over 5,500 delta-chain clones, approximately 23% of which are singletons, and 15% to 20% rests with the top ten. The data derive from a study of gamma-delta T cells after stem cell transplantation. Germline assignment: CDR1 GEAIGNYY and CDR2 EKD. CDR3 length: 24 residues. V was trimmed by 0 bases and J by 4 bases, leaving 41 bases between them. The rearrangement links TRDV2 to TRDJ1; unclear D gene. The TCR sequence derives from a human donor. It is not recorded whose cells these are; they may come from a transplant donor. The sequenced sample was gamma-delta T cells. The DNA for the CDR3 is TGTGCCTGTGACACCGTCCGCCTTGGTGGGAGGGAGCCCATGGATCTACAACAAGGCGATAAACTCATCTTT. Translation: CACDTVRLGGREPMDLQQGDKLIF.